The subject of this entry is one TCR beta chain. With autoimmune disease history or systemic immunosuppression, patients were excluded. The repertoire was sequenced with immunoSEQ multiplex PCR; TCRdb's copy has only in-frame clones and lacks some. The repertoire consists of about 95,000 clones, with 90% to 95% occurring once and the leading ten covering roughly 2.6%. This sample stems from a study of OX40 agonist ivuxolimab in advanced cancers. CDR3 length: 14 residues. V dropped 4 bases and J dropped 7; count of bases not matched to a gene: 8. Germline V gene data show CDR1 as GTSNPN and CDR2 as SVGIG (reference sequence).

The specimen was CD4+ or CD8+ T cells sorted from blood, collected in a trial of the OX40 agonist ivuxolimab. The source is an adult with an advanced solid tumor such as melanoma, head and neck, liver or kidney cancer. This chain joins TRBV30 and TRBJ1-2; 11 bases align to TRBD1. CDR3 coding DNA: TGTGCCTGGAAATGGACAGGGGGCTGGGGTGGCTACACCTTC. As protein: CAWKWTGGWGGYTF.